One sample yielded the 18 T cell receptor beta chains listed below, sequenced in a study of beta chain features in type 1 diabetes. Investigators reverse transcribed all isolated RNA, so they sequenced expressed TCRB transcripts. Libraries were prepared by immunoSEQ multiplex PCR; TCRdb keeps only in-frame clonotypes and omits some of them. The sample holds more than 300,000 clones, about 16% seen once. Sequenced: naive CD4+ T cells from blood. The source is a young woman in good health.

In this sample, this clone turned up a few times. J is TRBJ2-1 and V is TRBV29-1; 9 bases match TRBD2. The CDR3 extends over 11 amino acids. CDR1 is SQVTM, CDR2 ANQGSEA, per germline. V lost 6 bases and J lost 9; bases outside the gene matches: 3. The CDR3 sequence is CSVNSGGEQFF. CDR3 bases: TGCAGCGTGAATAGCGGGGGTGAGCAGTTCTTC.

V usage is TRBV2 and J usage is TRBJ2-5, with 7 bases lining up with TRBD2. The CDR3 length is 15 residues. Germline CDR1 is SNHLY and CDR2 is FYNNEI. With V trimmed by 2 bases and J by 2 bases, 5 bases remained unmatched. CDR3 loop: CASSERASGQETQYF. The CDR3 bases are TGTGCCAGCAGTGAAAGGGCTAGCGGACAAGAGACCCAGTACTTC.

This clone was observed a few times. The rearrangement uses TRBV19 and TRBJ1-1; D call uncertain. The CDR3 length is 14 residues. Trimming cost V 2 bases and J 5 bases, with 12 bases left between them. Germline V lookup: CDR1 LNHDA, CDR2 SQIVND (reference sequence). The CDR3 DNA reads as TGTGCCAGTAGTATACTTCGGGGAACTACTGAAGCTTTCTTT. Protein: CASSILRGTTEAFF.

This clone was detected only once. The genes are TRBV18 and TRBJ2-7; the D gene is possibly TRBD1 (6 bases). The CDR3 runs to 15 residues. Germline values: CDR1 KGHSH, CDR2 LQKENI. V was cut by 0 bases and J by 1 base, with 10 bases left in between. This CDR3 is CASSPPDSHSYEQYF. The CDR3, as DNA: TGTGCCAGCTCACCACCGGACAGCCATTCCTACGAGCAGTACTTC.

Of note for this clone: At one end the junction does not follow the germline gene, possibly because of a read error. The chain has TRBV7-7 and TRBJ1-2, with TRBD1 identical over 10 bases. Germline CDR1 and CDR2: SSHAT and FNYEAQ (reference sequence). This CDR3 is 16 amino acids long. CDR3 protein: CASSRMDRGIFYGYTF. The CDR3 DNA is TGTGCTAGCAGCCGAATGGACAGGGGGATATTCTATGGCTACACCTTC. Complete variable domain (other parts from reference TRBV7-7 and TRBJ1-2): GAGVSQSPRYKVTKRGQDVTLRCDPISSHATLYWYQQALGQGPEFLTYFNYEAQPDKSGLPSDRFSAERPEGSISTLTIQRTEQRDSAMYRCASSRMDRGIFYGYTFGSGTRLTVV.

This clone was counted a few times. The chain carries TRBV5-1 and TRBJ1-1, with D maybe TRBD1 (5 bases). V lost 0 bases and J 5 bases, leaving 8 bases between the germline ends. The CDR3 contains 13 residues. Germline loops: CDR1 SGHRS, CDR2 YFSETQ. This chain's CDR3 is CASSLGGRTEAFF. The CDR3 nucleotides are TGCGCCAGCAGCTTGGGGGGCCGGACTGAAGCTTTCTTT.

This clone was seen a handful of times. J is TRBJ2-1 and V is TRBV6-5; TRBD2 aligns across 9 bases. The J segment lost 11 bases and the V segment lost 7 bases, leaving 6 bases of the junction unmatched. The CDR3 has 12 residues. Germline values: CDR1 MNHEY, CDR2 SVGAGI. In DNA, the CDR3 is TGTGCCAGCAACCAGGCGGGGGGGAAGCAGTTCTTC. It codes for CASNQAGGKQFF.

This chain joins TRBV30 and TRBJ2-5; 7 bases line up with TRBD2. The J call may be mistaken, given a closer DNA end match to TRBJ2-7. Germline V gene data show CDR1 as GTSNPN and CDR2 as SVGIG (reference sequence). The CDR3 is made up of 14 amino acids. DNA of the CDR3: TGTGCCTGGAGTGTGGGAGGGGTGAAGAACGAGCAGTACTTC. Its translation: CAWSVGGVKNEQYF.

The rearrangement joins TRBV4-3 to TRBJ2-1; a possible D gene is TRBD2 (6 bases). The V gene lost 1 base and the J gene lost 5 bases, with 24 bases spanning the gap. This CDR3 is built from 19 residues. Per germline, CDR1 LGHNA and CDR2 YSLEER. The CDR3 bases are TGCGCCAGCAGCCAAGTTCTCTTTGGGGTAGCGGAAATGAACAATGAGCAGTTCTTC. Its translation: CASSQVLFGVAEMNNEQFF.

This clone occurred a few times. The sample contains more than one DNA sequence encoding this CDR3. The chain employs TRBV30 and TRBJ1-2, with D perhaps TRBD1 (6 bases). V gave up 4 bases and J gave up 4 bases, with 10 bases separating them. The V gene's germline CDR1 is GTSNPN and CDR2 SVGIG (reference sequence). This CDR3 spans 12 amino acids. The CDR3 protein is CAWTGDSYGYTF. DNA for the CDR3: TGTGCCTGGACAGGGGATAGCTATGGCTACACCTTC. Supplemented by reference TRBV30 and TRBJ1-2, the full variable domain reads SQTIHQWPATLVQPVGSPLSLECTVEGTSNPNLYWYRQAAGRGLQLLFYSVGIGQISSEVPQNLSASRPQDRQFILSSKKLLLSDSGFYLCAWTGDSYGYTFGSGTRLTVV.

The sample holds a few counts of this clone. V usage is TRBV30 and J usage is TRBJ1-1; maybe TRBD1 (5 bases). Germline loops: CDR1 GTSNPN, CDR2 SVGIG (reference sequence). This CDR3 spans 12 amino acids. V lost 1 base and J 6 bases, leaving 9 bases between the germline ends. This CDR3 reads CAWSGQGAEAFF. The CDR3 DNA reads as TGTGCCTGGAGTGGGCAGGGCGCTGAAGCTTTCTTT.

This clone was seen a few times. This rearrangement joins TRBV10-3 to TRBJ2-7; 10 positions agree with TRBD2. The CDR3 covers 17 residues. Looked up from germline, CDR1 is ENHRY and CDR2 is SYGVKD. Losses at the gene ends were 3 bases for V and 2 bases for J; bases not matched to a gene: 10. CDR3 in amino acids: CAISDPKGLADTYEQYF. The CDR3 DNA reads TGTGCCATCAGTGACCCAAAAGGACTAGCGGACACCTACGAGCAGTACTTC.

This clone showed up just a few times. J is TRBJ2-3 and V is TRBV27, with 10 positions matching TRBD2. Germline CDR1 is MNHEY and CDR2 is SMNVEV (reference sequence). This CDR3 spans 17 amino acids. V lost 7 bases and J lost 3; bases outside the gene matches: 13. The CDR3 protein is CASKVAWLAGATDTQYF. CDR3 nucleotide sequence: TGTGCCAGCAAAGTTGCGTGGCTAGCGGGGGCGACAGATACGCAGTATTTT.

The genes are TRBV2 and TRBJ2-5, with TRBD1 identical over 9 bases. J was trimmed by 4 bases and V by 1 base; bases with no gene match: 4. The CDR3 sequence is 15 residues long. In germline, CDR1 is SNHLY, CDR2 FYNNEI. This CDR3 is CASSEDRGPGETQYF. The CDR3 DNA is TGTGCCAGCAGTGAAGACAGGGGGCCAGGAGAGACCCAGTACTTC.

This clone came up a few times. This rearrangement joins TRBV5-1 to TRBJ2-1; weak D call: TRBD1 (5 bases). Germline V gene data show CDR1 as SGHRS and CDR2 as YFSETQ. Trimming removed 0 bases at V and 5 bases at J, with 9 bases between. The CDR3 covers 14 residues. CDR3 coding DNA: TGCGCCAGCAGCTTGGCAGGGATTGACAATGAGCAGTTCTTC. Translated, it gives CASSLAGIDNEQFF.

The chain joins TRBV7-8 to TRBJ2-7; TRBD2 is a possible D gene (6 bases). V dropped 0 bases and J dropped 1 base, with 10 bases sitting between them. Germline V gives CDR1 SGHVS, CDR2 FQNEAQ. The CDR3 sequence is 15 residues long. The CDR3 region has the DNA TGTGCCAGCAGCTTAGCTCCGGGACTGTCCTACGAGCAGTACTTC. Amino acid sequence: CASSLAPGLSYEQYF.

In its sample, this clone was seen a few times. Here the CDR3 DNA reads TGTGCCAGCAGCTTGGCTCCGGGACAGGGAAGGAACACTGAAGCTTTCTTT. It yields the protein CASSLAPGQGRNTEAFF. The chain couples TRBV7-2 to TRBJ1-1; TRBD1 aligns across 9 bases. This CDR3 comprises 17 residues. Germline loops: CDR1 SGHTA, CDR2 FQGNSA. V lost 3 bases and J lost 1; bases outside the gene matches: 9.

This clone appeared a few times. Other DNA sequences of this sample code for an identical CDR3. The chain uses TRBV5-4 and TRBJ1-5; 7 bases are shared with TRBD1. This CDR3 region has 14 residues. The germline gives CDR1 SGHNT, CDR2 YYREEE (reference sequence). With 1 base clipped from V and 5 bases from J, the junction kept 3 bases outside the gene matches. The CDR3 sequence: CASSLTGVDQPQHF. The CDR3, as DNA: TGTGCCAGCAGCTTGACAGGGGTAGATCAGCCCCAGCATTTT.